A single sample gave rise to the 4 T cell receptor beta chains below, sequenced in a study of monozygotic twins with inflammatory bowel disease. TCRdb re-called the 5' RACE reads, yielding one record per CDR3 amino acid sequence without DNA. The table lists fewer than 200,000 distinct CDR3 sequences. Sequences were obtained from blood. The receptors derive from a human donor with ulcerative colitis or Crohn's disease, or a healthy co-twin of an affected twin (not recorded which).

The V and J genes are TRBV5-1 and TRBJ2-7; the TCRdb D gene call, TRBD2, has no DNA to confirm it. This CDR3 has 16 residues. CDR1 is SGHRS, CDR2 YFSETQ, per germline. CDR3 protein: CASSLGRSGSSYEQYF.

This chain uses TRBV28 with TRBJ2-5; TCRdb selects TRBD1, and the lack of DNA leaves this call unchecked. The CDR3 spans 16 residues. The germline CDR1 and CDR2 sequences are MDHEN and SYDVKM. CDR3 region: CASSLFRTGGQETQYF.

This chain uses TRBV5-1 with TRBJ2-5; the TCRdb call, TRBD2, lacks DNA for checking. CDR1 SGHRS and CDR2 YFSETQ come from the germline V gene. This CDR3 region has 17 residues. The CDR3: CASSRVSGTRFQETQYF.

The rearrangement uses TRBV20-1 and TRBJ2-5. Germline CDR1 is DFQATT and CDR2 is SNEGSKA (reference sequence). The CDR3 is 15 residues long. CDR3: CSARESVIRQETQYF.